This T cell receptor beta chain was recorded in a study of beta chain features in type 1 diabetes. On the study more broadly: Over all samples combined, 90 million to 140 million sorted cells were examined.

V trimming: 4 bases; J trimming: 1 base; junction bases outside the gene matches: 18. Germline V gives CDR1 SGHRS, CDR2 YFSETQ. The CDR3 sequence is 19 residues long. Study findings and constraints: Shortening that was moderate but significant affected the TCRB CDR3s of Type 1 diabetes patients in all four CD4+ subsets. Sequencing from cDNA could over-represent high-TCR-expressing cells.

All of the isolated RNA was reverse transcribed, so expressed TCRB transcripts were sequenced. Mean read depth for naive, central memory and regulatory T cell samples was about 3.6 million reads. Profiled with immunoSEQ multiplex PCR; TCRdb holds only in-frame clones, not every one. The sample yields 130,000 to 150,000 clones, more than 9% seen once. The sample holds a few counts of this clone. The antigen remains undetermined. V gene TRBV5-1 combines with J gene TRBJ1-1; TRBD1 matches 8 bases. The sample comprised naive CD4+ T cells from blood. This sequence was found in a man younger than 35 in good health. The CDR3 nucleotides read TGCGCCAGCAGCAAGTTGTGGGGTGGTCAGGGGGCGACGAACACTGAAGCTTTCTTT. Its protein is CASSKLWGGQGATNTEAFF.